The 25 T cell receptor beta chains below come from one sample, sequenced in a study of shared clonotypes between healthy human individuals. The repertoire was sequenced with immunoSEQ multiplex PCR; TCRdb's copy has only in-frame clones and lacks some. The data contain under 1,100,000 clones, around three quarters of them singletons. Sequenced input: memory CD4+ T cells from PBMCs. Subset given: CD45RA-negative fraction. These receptor sequences come from a man younger than 30 in good health. Some clones in this sample may be carry-over from other donors' samples.

The chain links TRBV5-5 to TRBJ2-1; 8 bases line up with TRBD2. CDR1 SGHKS and CDR2 YYEKEE come from the germline V gene (reference sequence). The V gene end was trimmed by 4 bases and the J gene end by 7 bases; junction bases not matched to a gene: 7. The CDR3 sequence is 14 residues long. Written as DNA, the CDR3 is TGTGCCAGCAGCCTCGGGACTAGGGAGAATGAGCAGTTCTTC. Amino acid sequence: CASSLGTRENEQFF.

The rearrangement uses TRBV5-6 and TRBJ2-5; D is uncertain. There are 15 residues in the CDR3. Germline assignment: CDR1 SGHDT and CDR2 YYEEEE. Trimming took 2 bases from V and 5 from J, leaving 16 bases between them. CDR3 amino acids: CASSLRTGHRETQYF. The CDR3 nucleotides read TGTGCCAGCAGCTTACGAACCGGCCATCGGGAGACCCAGTACTTC.

There are many counts of this clone. The identical CDR3 is also encoded by other nucleotide sequences in the sample. The V and J genes are TRBV30 and TRBJ1-3; 7 nucleotides align to TRBD1. This CDR3 is built from 13 residues. Trimming cost V 7 bases and J 4 bases; bases outside gene matches: 7. Per the germline V gene, CDR1 is GTSNPN and CDR2 is SVGIG (reference sequence). The CDR3 sequence: CALTRGPGNTIYF. CDR3 nucleotides: TGTGCCTTGACGAGGGGGCCGGGAAACACCATATATTTT.

This clone was found a few times. The rearrangement uses TRBV4-3 and TRBJ1-2; no reliable D call. Trimming left V 3 bases short and J 5 bases short, with 19 bases between. Per germline, CDR1 LGHNA and CDR2 YSLEER. The CDR3 is 16 amino acids. CDR3 loop: CASSQNIGYSGYGYTF. The CDR3 DNA is TGCGCCAGCAGCCAGAACATTGGGTACTCCGGATATGGCTACACCTTC.

This clone was recorded a few times. The chain couples TRBV15 to TRBJ2-5, with D possibly matching TRBD2 (5 bases). Germline-derived CDR1 and CDR2 are LNHNV and YYDKDF (reference sequence). The CDR3 sequence is 13 residues long. Trimming removed 1 base at V and 5 bases at J, with 8 bases between. This CDR3 is CATSRARRETQYF. The CDR3 nucleotides read TGTGCCACCAGCAGAGCGCGGAGGGAGACCCAGTACTTC.

The rearrangement links TRBV19 to TRBJ2-5; TRBD1 aligns across 8 bases. There are 14 residues in the CDR3. The germline gives CDR1 LNHDA, CDR2 SQIVND (reference sequence). Trimming at V came to 5 bases and at J to 4 bases, leaving 6 bases not matched to a gene. The CDR3 DNA is TGTGCCAGTAGTTCGGCAGGGGGCTTAGAGACCCAGTACTTC. It encodes CASSSAGGLETQYF.

The CDR3 DNA reads TGTGCCAGCAGTTTAGTAACAAGGGACCGGGGAGGGGAGCAGTTCTTC. Encoded protein: CASSLVTRDRGGEQFF. V and J are TRBV28 and TRBJ2-1, with TRBD2 identical over 7 bases. V lost 2 bases to trimming and J lost 10 bases; unmatched junction nucleotides: 14. The CDR3 loop spans 16 amino acids. In germline, CDR1 is MDHEN, CDR2 SYDVKM.

The V and J genes are TRBV6-5 and TRBJ1-2; D is unresolved. The CDR3 runs 14 residues. V lost 6 bases to trimming and J lost 5 bases, with 16 bases between them. In germline, CDR1 is MNHEY, CDR2 SVGAGI. In nucleotides, the CDR3 is TGTGCCAGCAGAGGGCGGCAGTCAATATATGGCTACACCTTC. Translating gives CASRGRQSIYGYTF.

A word on this clone: This CDR3 is also generated by other DNA sequences in the sample. CDR3 sequence reads: CAWGQSNQPQHF. The DNA for the CDR3 is TGTGCCTGGGGACAGTCAAATCAGCCCCAGCATTTT. The chain is built from TRBV30 and TRBJ1-5, with D possibly TRBD1 on 6 matching bases. Trimming removed 5 bases at V and 4 bases at J, with 9 bases between. Germline V CDR1 and CDR2: GTSNPN, SVGIG (reference sequence). This CDR3 is built from 12 residues.

The chain carries TRBV15 and TRBJ2-7; D unclear. Germline CDR1 is LNHNV and CDR2 is YYDKDF (reference sequence). Deletions cut 0 bases from V and 3 bases from J, with 9 bases between. The CDR3 runs to 14 residues. The CDR3 bases are TGTGCCACCAGCAGAGACCCCGGCGGCTACGAGCAGTACTTC. Its translation: CATSRDPGGYEQYF.

This clone has a handful of counts. The CDR3, as DNA: TGTGCCAGCAGCGTAGGGGACGGAGGGGACTATGGCTACACCTTC. It translates to CASSVGDGGDYGYTF. The rearrangement uses TRBV9 and TRBJ1-2; the D gene is possibly TRBD1 (5 bases). Germline V gene data show CDR1 as SGDLS and CDR2 as YYNGEE. The CDR3 consists of 15 residues. V was clipped by 0 bases and J by 3 bases, with 12 bases between them.

In this sample, this clone turned up a few times. The genes are TRBV5-1 and TRBJ1-1; D is ambiguous. The V end was cut by 5 bases, the J end by 9 bases, with 11 bases between. Germline lookup yields CDR1 SGHRS and CDR2 YFSETQ. This CDR3 has 11 amino acids. CDR3 protein: CASREREQAFF. In nucleotides, the CDR3 is TGCGCCAGCAGGGAGAGGGAGCAAGCTTTCTTT. Full variable domain (rest looked up from reference TRBV5-1 and TRBJ1-1): KAGVTQTPRYLIKTRGQQVTLSCSPISGHRSVSWYQQTPGQGLQFLFEYFSETQRNKGNFPGRFSGRQFSNSRSEMNVSTLELGDSALYLCASREREQAFFGQGTRLTVV.

The rearrangement links TRBV27 to TRBJ1-1; D is unclear. The CDR3 totals 14 residues. Between the trimmed V and J ends, which lost 0 bases and 11 bases, there was a span of 16 bases. CDR1 and CDR2 from the germline V gene are MNHEY and SMNVEV (reference sequence). The CDR3 DNA reads as TGTGCCAGCAGTTTATCGGGTCATGGGGTTGGGGCTTTCTTT. It yields the protein CASSLSGHGVGAFF.

In this sample, this clone turned up a few times. The V gene is TRBV30, the J gene TRBJ1-1; D gene ambiguous. CDR3 length: 13 residues. Trimming took off 2 bases at V and 0 bases at J, with 7 bases between the two ends. Germline-derived CDR1 and CDR2 are GTSNPN and SVGIG (reference sequence). The CDR3 DNA reads TGTGCCTGGAGTAGAAACATGAACACTGAAGCTTTCTTT. This encodes CAWSRNMNTEAFF.

The rearrangement uses TRBV7-3 and TRBJ1-1; D ambiguous. Germline CDR1 is SGHTA and CDR2 is FQGTGA. CDR3 length: 13 residues. Trimming removed 4 bases from V and 5 bases from J, with 11 bases in between. The CDR3 spells CASSSLGVTEAFF. Here the CDR3 DNA reads TGTGCCAGCAGCTCGTTAGGAGTGACTGAAGCTTTCTTT. Variable domain in full (rest from reference TRBV7-3 and TRBJ1-1): GAGVSQTPSNKVTEKGKYVELRCDPISGHTALYWYRQSLGQGPEFLIYFQGTGAADDSGLPNDRFFAVRPEGSVSTLKIQRTERGDSAVYLCASSSLGVTEAFFGQGTRLTVV.

This chain joins TRBV5-6 and TRBJ2-3; 7 bases are a match to TRBD2. J gave up 4 bases and V 7 bases, and 6 bases lay outside the gene matches. This CDR3 has 13 amino acids. Per the germline V gene, CDR1 is SGHDT and CDR2 is YYEEEE. CDR3 protein: CASGEGLADTQYF. CDR3 DNA sequence: TGTGCCAGCGGGGAGGGATTGGCAGATACGCAGTATTTT.

The chain carries TRBV2 and TRBJ1-3; tentatively, D is TRBD1 (5 bases). V was trimmed by 8 bases and J by 0 bases, leaving 17 bases between them. Germline V gene lookup returns CDR1 SNHLY and CDR2 FYNNEI. This CDR3 is built from 16 residues. CDR3 protein: CASQAHVQGSGNTIYF. CDR3 sequence (DNA): TGTGCCAGCCAGGCCCACGTCCAGGGCTCTGGAAACACCATATATTTT.

V and J are TRBV28 and TRBJ2-3; D uncertain. V lost 5 bases and J lost 5, with 11 bases in between. CDR1 and CDR2 (germline): MDHEN, SYDVKM. The CDR3 loop spans 13 amino acids. CDR3 sequence reads: CASSDGRRDTQYF. The CDR3 coding sequence is TGTGCCAGCAGTGACGGACGGAGAGATACGCAGTATTTT.

This rearrangement joins TRBV5-1 to TRBJ1-1; TRBD1 agrees at 9 bases. The CDR3 is made up of 15 amino acids. CDR1 and CDR2 (germline): SGHRS, YFSETQ. V lost 3 bases and J lost 5; bases outside the gene matches: 8. The CDR3 sequence is CASSSPGQGWTEAFF. DNA of the CDR3: TGCGCCAGCAGCTCGCCCGGACAGGGGTGGACTGAAGCTTTCTTT.

The chain employs TRBV16 and TRBJ1-5; D is unresolved. Germline loops: CDR1 KGHSY, CDR2 FQNENV. Between the trimmed V and J ends, which lost 0 bases and 4 bases, there was a span of 4 bases. CDR3 length equals 13 residues. The CDR3 reads CASSQSTNQPQHF. The CDR3 bases are TGTGCCAGCAGCCAATCGACAAATCAGCCCCAGCATTTT. Full variable domain (remainder filled in from reference TRBV16 and TRBJ1-5): GEEVAQTPKHLVRGEGQKAKLYCAPIKGHSYVFWYQQVLKNEFKFLISFQNENVFDETGMPKERFSAKCLPNSPCSLEIQATKLEDSAVYFCASSQSTNQPQHFGDGTRLSIL.

The rearrangement joins TRBV6-6 to TRBJ2-7; D is ambiguous. V was trimmed by 10 bases and J by 4 bases, leaving 17 bases between them. Germline V gene lookup returns CDR1 MNHNY and CDR2 SVGAGI (reference sequence). CDR3 length: 13 amino acids. Here the CDR3 reads CATFSEQRYEQYF. For the CDR3, the DNA is TGTGCCACCTTCTCGGAACAGAGATACGAGCAGTACTTC.

The chain links TRBV5-4 to TRBJ1-5, with TRBD1 matching 9 bases. Looked up from germline, CDR1 is SGHNT and CDR2 is YYREEE (reference sequence). The CDR3 sequence is 15 residues long. J gave up 7 bases and V 0 bases, and 5 bases lay outside the gene matches. CDR3 bases: TGTGCCAGCAGCTTGGCGGGGACAGGGATCCAGCCCCAGCATTTT. Translating gives CASSLAGTGIQPQHF.

The J gene is TRBJ2-7, the V gene TRBV5-1; 8 nucleotides align to TRBD1. Trimming removed 7 bases from V and 3 bases from J; junction bases left unmatched: 12. Germline V CDR1 and CDR2: SGHRS, YFSETQ. The length of the CDR3 is 15 residues. The CDR3 DNA is TGCGCCAGCGTCCTACGGCAGGGGGCACACTACGAGCAGTACTTC. This encodes CASVLRQGAHYEQYF. The whole variable domain, filled in from reference TRBV5-1 and TRBJ2-7, reads KAGVTQTPRYLIKTRGQQVTLSCSPISGHRSVSWYQQTPGQGLQFLFEYFSETQRNKGNFPGRFSGRQFSNSRSEMNVSTLELGDSALYLCASVLRQGAHYEQYFGPGTRLTVT.

This clone showed up just a few times. This chain joins TRBV27 and TRBJ1-2, with 8 positions matching TRBD1. Trimming removed 5 bases from V and 2 bases from J; junction bases left unmatched: 10. Germline V lookup: CDR1 MNHEY, CDR2 SMNVEV (reference sequence). This CDR3 is built from 16 residues. The CDR3: CASSPAGGANNYGYTF. The CDR3 DNA follows: TGTGCCAGCAGTCCCGCAGGGGGCGCGAACAACTATGGCTACACCTTC.

The CDR3 loop reads CASSQDRALRAYEQYF. DNA of the CDR3: TGCGCCAGCAGCCAAGATCGGGCCCTTAGGGCCTACGAGCAGTACTTC. This sequence joins TRBV4-1 and TRBJ2-7, with D uncertain. CDR3 length: 16 amino acids. Germline V gives CDR1 MGHRA, CDR2 YSYEKL. V lost 0 bases to trimming and J lost 2 bases, with 14 bases between them.